This T cell receptor (beta chain) originates from a study of CD8 T cell repertoires and HIV-1 epitope variants. About this clone itself: As yet, its antigen is unknown.

Here immunoSEQ multiplex PCR was the method, and the copy in TCRdb shows in-frame clones only, minus some. The sample consists of approximately 6,600 clones, over 50% of them appearing once. Sample: cultured CD8+ T cells derived from PBMCs. The sequence was obtained from a male donor with HIV.

CDR3 in DNA: TGTGCCAGCAGTACGGGACTAGCCGAGTCCTACAATGAGCAGTTCTTC. Translation gives CASSTGLAESYNEQFF. The chain has TRBV28 and TRBJ2-1, with TRBD2 matching over 9 bases. The V and J ends lost 5 bases and 1 base, in that order; junction bases with no gene match: 6. The CDR3 loop spans 16 amino acids. Germline V gives CDR1 MDHEN, CDR2 SYDVKM.